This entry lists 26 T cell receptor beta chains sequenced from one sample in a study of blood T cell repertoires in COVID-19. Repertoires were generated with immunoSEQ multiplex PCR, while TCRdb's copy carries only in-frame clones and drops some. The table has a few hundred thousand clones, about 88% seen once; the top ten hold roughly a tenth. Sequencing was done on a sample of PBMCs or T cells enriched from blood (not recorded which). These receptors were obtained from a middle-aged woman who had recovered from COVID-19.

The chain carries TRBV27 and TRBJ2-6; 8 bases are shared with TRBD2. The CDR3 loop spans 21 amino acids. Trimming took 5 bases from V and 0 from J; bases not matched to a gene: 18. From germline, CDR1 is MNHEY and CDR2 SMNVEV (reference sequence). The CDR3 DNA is TGTGCCAGCAGTCCTCGTGGTTTTGGTAGCGGGACGCCCTCTGGGGCCAACGTCCTGACTTTC. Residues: CASSPRGFGSGTPSGANVLTF.

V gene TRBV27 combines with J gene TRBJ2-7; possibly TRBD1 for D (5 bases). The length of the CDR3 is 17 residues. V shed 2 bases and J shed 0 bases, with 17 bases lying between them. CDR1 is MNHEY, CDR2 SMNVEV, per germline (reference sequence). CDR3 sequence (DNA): TGTGCCAGCAGTTTAAGGACCCGGTGGACATCCTCCTACGAGCAGTACTTC. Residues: CASSLRTRWTSSYEQYF.

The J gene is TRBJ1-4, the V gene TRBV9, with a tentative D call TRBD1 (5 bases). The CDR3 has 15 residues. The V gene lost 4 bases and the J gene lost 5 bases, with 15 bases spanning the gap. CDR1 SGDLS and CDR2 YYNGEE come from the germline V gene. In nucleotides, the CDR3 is TGTGCCAGCAGCCCCTTTTCAGGGATCAATGAAAAACTGTTTTTT. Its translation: CASSPFSGINEKLFF.

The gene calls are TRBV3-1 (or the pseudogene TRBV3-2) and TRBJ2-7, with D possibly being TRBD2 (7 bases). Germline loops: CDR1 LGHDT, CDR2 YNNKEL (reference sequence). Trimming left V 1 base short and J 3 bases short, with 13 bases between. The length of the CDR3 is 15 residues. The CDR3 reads CASSQGWGGRYEQYF. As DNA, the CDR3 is TGTGCCAGCAGCCAAGGTTGGGGGGGCCGCTACGAGCAGTACTTC.

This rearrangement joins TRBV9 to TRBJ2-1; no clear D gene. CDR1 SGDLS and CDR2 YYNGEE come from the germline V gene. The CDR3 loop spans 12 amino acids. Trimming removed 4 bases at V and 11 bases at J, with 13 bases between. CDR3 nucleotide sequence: TGTGCCAGCAGCCCTCCCAGTCCCCAGCAGTTCTTC. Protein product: CASSPPSPQQFF.

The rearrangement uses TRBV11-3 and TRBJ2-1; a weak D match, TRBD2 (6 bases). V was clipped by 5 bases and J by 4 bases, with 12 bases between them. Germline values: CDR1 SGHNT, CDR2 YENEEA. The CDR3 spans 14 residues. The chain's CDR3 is CASSPGEVYNEQFF. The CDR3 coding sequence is TGTGCCAGCAGCCCCGGGGAGGTATACAATGAGCAGTTCTTC.

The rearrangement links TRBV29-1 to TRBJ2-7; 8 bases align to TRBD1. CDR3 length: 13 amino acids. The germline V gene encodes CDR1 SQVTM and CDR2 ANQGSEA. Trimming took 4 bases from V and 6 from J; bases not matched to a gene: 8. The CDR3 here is CSVAADREGEQYF. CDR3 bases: TGCAGCGTTGCCGCGGACAGGGAAGGCGAGCAGTACTTC.

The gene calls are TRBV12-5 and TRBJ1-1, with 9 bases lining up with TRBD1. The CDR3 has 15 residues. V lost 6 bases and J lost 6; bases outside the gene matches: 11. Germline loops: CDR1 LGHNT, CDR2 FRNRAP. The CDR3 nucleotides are TGTGCTAGTGGAACCACAGGGGGCGCCCGGGCTGAAGCTTTCTTT. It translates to CASGTTGGARAEAFF.

The CDR3 region has the DNA TGCGCCAGCAGCCAAACAGGGGCGCGCGCACCCTCCTATGGCTACACCTTC. Its protein product is CASSQTGARAPSYGYTF. The rearrangement joins TRBV4-1 to TRBJ1-2; the match to TRBD1 covers 7 bases. This CDR3 is 17 amino acids long. V was clipped by 2 bases and J by 4 bases; unmatched bases: 13. From germline, CDR1 is MGHRA and CDR2 YSYEKL.

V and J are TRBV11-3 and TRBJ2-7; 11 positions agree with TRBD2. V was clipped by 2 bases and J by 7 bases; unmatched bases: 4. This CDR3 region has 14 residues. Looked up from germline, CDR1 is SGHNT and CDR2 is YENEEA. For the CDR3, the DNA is TGTGCCAGCAGCTTACTAGCGGGAGGCGGAGAGCAGTACTTC. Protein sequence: CASSLLAGGGEQYF.

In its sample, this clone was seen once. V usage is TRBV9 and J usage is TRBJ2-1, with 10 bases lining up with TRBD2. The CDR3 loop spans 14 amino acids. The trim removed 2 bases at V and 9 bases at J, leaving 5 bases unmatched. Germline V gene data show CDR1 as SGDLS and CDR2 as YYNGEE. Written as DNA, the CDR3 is TGTGCCAGCAGCGTTAGTCTAGCGGGAGCTGAGCAGTTCTTC. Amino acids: CASSVSLAGAEQFF. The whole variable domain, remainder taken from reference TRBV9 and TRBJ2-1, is DSGVTQTPKHLITATGQRVTLRCSPRSGDLSVYWYQQSLDQGLQFLIQYYNGEERAKGNILERFSAQQFPDLHSELNLSSLELGDSALYFCASSVSLAGAEQFFGPGTRLTVL.

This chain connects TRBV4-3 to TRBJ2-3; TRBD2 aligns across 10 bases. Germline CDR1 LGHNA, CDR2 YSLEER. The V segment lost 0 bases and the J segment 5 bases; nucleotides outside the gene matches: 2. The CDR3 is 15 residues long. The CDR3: CASSQDRTSGDTQYF. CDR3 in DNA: TGCGCCAGCAGCCAAGATCGGACTAGCGGAGATACGCAGTATTTT.

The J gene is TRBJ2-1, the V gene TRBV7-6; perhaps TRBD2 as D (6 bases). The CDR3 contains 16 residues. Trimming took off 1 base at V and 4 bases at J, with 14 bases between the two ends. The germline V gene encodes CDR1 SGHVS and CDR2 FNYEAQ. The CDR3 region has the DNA TGTGCCAGCAGCTTAGGCGTCAGCGGGTCTTACAATGAGCAGTTCTTC. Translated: CASSLGVSGSYNEQFF.

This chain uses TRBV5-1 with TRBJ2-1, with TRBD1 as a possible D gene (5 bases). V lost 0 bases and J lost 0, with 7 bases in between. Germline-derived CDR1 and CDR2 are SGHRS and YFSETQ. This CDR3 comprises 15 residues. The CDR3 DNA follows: TGCGCCAGCAGCTTGGACAGGACCTCCTACAATGAGCAGTTCTTC. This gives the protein CASSLDRTSYNEQFF.

CDR3 sequence reads: CASSRDKAIYEQYF. In DNA, the CDR3 is TGTGCCAGCAGCCGGGACAAGGCGATCTACGAGCAGTACTTC. This rearrangement joins TRBV6-5 to TRBJ2-7, with TRBD1 as a possible D gene (6 bases). The CDR3 runs 14 residues. The germline gives CDR1 MNHEY, CDR2 SVGAGI. Trimming took off 6 bases at V and 3 bases at J, with 15 bases between the two ends.

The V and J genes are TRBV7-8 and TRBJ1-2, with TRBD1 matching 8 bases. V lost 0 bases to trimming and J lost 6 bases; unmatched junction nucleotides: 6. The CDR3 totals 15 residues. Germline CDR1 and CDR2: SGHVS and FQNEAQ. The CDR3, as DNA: TGTGCCAGCAGCTTAGCAGGCAGGGGGCAAGATGGCTACACCTTC. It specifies CASSLAGRGQDGYTF.

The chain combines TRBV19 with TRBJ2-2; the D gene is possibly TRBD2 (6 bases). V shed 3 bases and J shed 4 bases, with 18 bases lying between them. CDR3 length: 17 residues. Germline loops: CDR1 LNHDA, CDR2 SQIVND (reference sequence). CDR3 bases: TGTGCCAGTAGTATCCTTGGAGGGCCGGGGTCCACCGGGGAGCTGTTTTTT. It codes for CASSILGGPGSTGELFF.

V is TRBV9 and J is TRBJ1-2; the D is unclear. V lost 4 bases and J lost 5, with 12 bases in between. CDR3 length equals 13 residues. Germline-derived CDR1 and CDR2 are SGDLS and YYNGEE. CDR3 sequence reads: CASSRGQNYGYTF. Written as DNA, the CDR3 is TGTGCCAGCAGCCGGGGTCAGAATTATGGCTACACCTTC.

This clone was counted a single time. For the CDR3, the DNA is TGCAGCGTTACCGGACAGGGGGTGATTTCCTCCCCCAAAAACATTCAGTACTTC. It specifies CSVTGQGVISSPKNIQYF. The chain uses TRBV29-1 and TRBJ2-4; 10 bases align to TRBD1. V lost 5 bases, J lost 2 bases, and 15 bases stayed unmatched. Germline loops: CDR1 SQVTM, CDR2 ANQGSEA. This CDR3 region has 18 residues.

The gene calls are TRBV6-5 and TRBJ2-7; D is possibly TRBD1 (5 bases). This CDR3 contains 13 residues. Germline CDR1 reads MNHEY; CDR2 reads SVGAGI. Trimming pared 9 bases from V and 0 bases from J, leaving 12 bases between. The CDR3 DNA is TGTGCCAGTCCTGCCAGGGACTCCTACGAGCAGTACTTC. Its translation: CASPARDSYEQYF.

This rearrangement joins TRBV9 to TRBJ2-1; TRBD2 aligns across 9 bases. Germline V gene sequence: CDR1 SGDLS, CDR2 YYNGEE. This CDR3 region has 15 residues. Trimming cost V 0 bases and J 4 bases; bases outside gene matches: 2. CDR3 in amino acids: CASSVETSGYNEQFF. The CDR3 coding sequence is TGTGCCAGCAGCGTAGAAACTAGCGGGTACAATGAGCAGTTCTTC.

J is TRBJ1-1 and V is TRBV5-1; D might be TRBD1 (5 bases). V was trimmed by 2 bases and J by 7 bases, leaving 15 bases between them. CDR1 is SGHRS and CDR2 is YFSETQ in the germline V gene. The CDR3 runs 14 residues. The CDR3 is CASSFLGDKDEAFF. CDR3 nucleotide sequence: TGCGCCAGCAGCTTTCTAGGGGATAAGGATGAAGCTTTCTTT. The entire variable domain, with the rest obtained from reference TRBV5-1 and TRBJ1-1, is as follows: KAGVTQTPRYLIKTRGQQVTLSCSPISGHRSVSWYQQTPGQGLQFLFEYFSETQRNKGNFPGRFSGRQFSNSRSEMNVSTLELGDSALYLCASSFLGDKDEAFFGQGTRLTVV.

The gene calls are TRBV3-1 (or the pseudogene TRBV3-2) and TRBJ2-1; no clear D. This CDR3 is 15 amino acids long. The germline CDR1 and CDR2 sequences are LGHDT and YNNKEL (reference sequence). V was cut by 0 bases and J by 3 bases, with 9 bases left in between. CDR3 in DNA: TGTGCCAGCAGCCAAGATCGGGTACTCTACAATGAGCAGTTCTTC. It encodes CASSQDRVLYNEQFF.

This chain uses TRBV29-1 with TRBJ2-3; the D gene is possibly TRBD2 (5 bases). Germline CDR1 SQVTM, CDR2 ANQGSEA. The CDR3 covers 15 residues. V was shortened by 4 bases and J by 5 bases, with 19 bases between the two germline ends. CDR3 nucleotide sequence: TGCAGCGTTGTTAGGCAGCCAGACGAGGGAGATACGCAGTATTTT. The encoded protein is CSVVRQPDEGDTQYF.

CDR3 in amino acids: CASSEVGGNAYEQYF. In DNA form, the CDR3 reads TGTGCCAGCAGTGAGGTAGGAGGAAACGCCTACGAGCAGTACTTC. This chain links TRBV2 with TRBJ2-7; possibly TRBD2 for D (5 bases). Germline-derived CDR1 and CDR2 are SNHLY and FYNNEI. This CDR3 region has 15 residues. Trimming stripped 3 bases from V and 2 bases from J, with 14 bases between.

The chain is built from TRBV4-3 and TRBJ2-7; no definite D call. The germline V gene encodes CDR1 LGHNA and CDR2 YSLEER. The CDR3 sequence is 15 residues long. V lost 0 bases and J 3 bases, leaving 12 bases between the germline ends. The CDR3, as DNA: TGCGCCAGCAGCCAAGAAATGTCAGAATACTACGAGCAGTACTTC. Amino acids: CASSQEMSEYYEQYF.